The clone carrying this T cell receptor beta chain was recorded at least ten times. Its specificity is unknown. CDR1 and CDR2 from the germline V gene are SGHTA and FQGNSA. Trimming cost V 1 base and J 0 bases, with 6 bases left between them. This CDR3 has 14 residues. This specimen comes from a study of T-cell reconstitution after alpha-beta-depleted transplantation in children. Study-wide results and limits: Reportedly, only several hundred clones from non-depleted graft cells drove alpha-beta T-cell counts at about two months. T-cell counts and diversity at one year post-transplant came mainly from newly produced T cells. The high TCRbeta diversity at day 60 in some patients came from surviving recipient T cells and thymic progenitors.

Unique molecular identifiers were used to barcode this TCRbeta library. TCRdb reprocessed the PCR reads via MiXCR and lists one record per CDR3 protein. The data show about 240,000 distinct CDR3 sequences, with 20% to 30% seen just once and 2.6% held by the top ten. This chain connects TRBV7-2 to TRBJ1-1, with D possibly TRBD1 on 5 matching bases. Here the sequenced sample was PBMCs, taken before TCRalphabeta/CD19-depleted stem cell transplant. The receptor comes from a girl aged 2 to 10 with Fanconi anemia, due to receive a stem cell transplant. CDR3 amino acids: CASSLGQMNTEAFF. The DNA of the CDR3 is TGTGCCAGCAGCTTAGGACAGATGAACACTGAAGCTTTCTTT.